A single T cell receptor (beta chain) is shown here with its context. Its cognate antigen is unknown. These data are taken from a study of cytomegalovirus exposure and HLA in healthy donors. Regarding the study as a whole: Overall, roughly 150 TCR beta chains were annotated as cytomegalovirus-associated. As a later analysis revealed, the rate of TCR association differed by HLA locus, with DRB1 most and HLA-C fewest. Immune exposure information comprised only CMV serostatus. Later on, analysis showed that most CMV-associated TCR beta chains appeared to be HLA-restricted.

CDR3 length equals 12 residues. Germline V gene lookup returns CDR1 MNHEY and CDR2 SMNVEV (reference sequence). V shed 10 bases, J shed 7 bases, and the junction held 10 bases outside the gene matches. 60 Vbeta and 13 Jbeta primers were used in PCR. Assay used: immunoSEQ multiplex PCR; TCRdb lists only in-frame clones, some missing. The sample lists a few hundred thousand clones; roughly 91% were seen once. This chain links TRBV27 with TRBJ2-7; 7 nucleotides agree with TRBD2. The sample consisted of PBMCs. The TCR was taken from a girl aged 2-10 years in good health and CMV-seronegative. The CDR3 region is CAISGGLGEQYF. The DNA for the CDR3 is TGTGCCATCTCGGGAGGACTAGGAGAGCAGTACTTC.